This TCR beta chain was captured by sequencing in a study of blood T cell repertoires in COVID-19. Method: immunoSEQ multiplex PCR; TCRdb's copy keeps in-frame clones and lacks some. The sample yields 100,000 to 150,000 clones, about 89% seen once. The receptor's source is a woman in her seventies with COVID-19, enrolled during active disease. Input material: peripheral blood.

The CDR3: CASSYPRDRGNSPLHF. As DNA, the CDR3 is TGTGCCAGCAGTTACCCCCGGGACAGGGGAAATTCACCCCTCCACTTT. The rearrangement links TRBV6-5 to TRBJ1-6, with 10 bases fitting TRBD1. CDR3 size: 16 residues. Per the germline V gene, CDR1 is MNHEY and CDR2 is SVGAGI. J gave up 7 bases and V 2 bases, and 5 bases lay outside the gene matches.